The TCR beta chain described here comes from a study of cytomegalovirus exposure and HLA in healthy donors. V dropped 4 bases and J dropped 0 bases, with 13 bases sitting between them. Germline CDR1 SGHDT, CDR2 YYEEEE. This CDR3 contains 15 residues. The protocol was immunoSEQ multiplex PCR, while the TCRdb copy is restricted to in-frame clones and leaves out a portion. The sample contains about 56,000 clones, more than 90% of which appear only once. This receptor was identified in a man between 18 and 29 years old in good health and CMV-seronegative. The material sequenced was PBMCs. V is TRBV5-6 and J is TRBJ1-2, with D uncertain. The CDR3 region is CASSPRWSTNYGYTF. The CDR3 DNA reads TGTGCCAGCAGCCCCCGGTGGTCAACTAACTATGGCTACACCTTC.